The present TCR beta chain was sequenced within a study of vaccination and CD4 T cells after COVID-19. Study summary: Each enrolled participant received a two-dose regimen of either BNT162b2 or mRNA-1273 vaccine. SARS-CoV-2, HCoV-NL63, HCoV-OC43 and HCoV-229E supplied the overlapping spike peptides used to stimulate cells. Study-wide points: A comparatively limited set of convalescent patients was examined, with no early post-infection timepoints.

The germline V gene has CDR1 LGHNA and CDR2 YNFKEQ. The CDR3 consists of 13 residues. V dropped 8 bases and J dropped 4 bases, with 14 bases sitting between them. Treatment meaning: approximately 9-day PBMC culture with coronavirus spike peptide pools or control peptides (ViraFEST assay). CD4+ T cells that came from the unexposed donor were collected before the COVID-19 pandemic (2011-2018). Cultured CD4+ T cells had their DNA profiled by the Oncomine TCR Beta short-read assay. It was cultured CD4+ T cells from which genomic DNA was extracted. From the PCR reads, TCRdb called clonotypes with MiXCR, one entry per CDR3 protein. The sample has about 8,300 distinct CDR3 sequences; around a third are singletons. Of note for this clonotype: Its antigen is not identified.

The clonotype comes from a human donor in good health. V gene TRBV4-2 combines with J gene TRBJ1-1, with D possibly being TRBD1 (5 bases). Sequenced: CD4+ T cells from blood, cultured in vitro. The CDR3 bases are TGTGCCAGCCAGAGGACGGGGGGCACTGAAGCTTTCTTT. Amino acid sequence: CASQRTGGTEAFF.